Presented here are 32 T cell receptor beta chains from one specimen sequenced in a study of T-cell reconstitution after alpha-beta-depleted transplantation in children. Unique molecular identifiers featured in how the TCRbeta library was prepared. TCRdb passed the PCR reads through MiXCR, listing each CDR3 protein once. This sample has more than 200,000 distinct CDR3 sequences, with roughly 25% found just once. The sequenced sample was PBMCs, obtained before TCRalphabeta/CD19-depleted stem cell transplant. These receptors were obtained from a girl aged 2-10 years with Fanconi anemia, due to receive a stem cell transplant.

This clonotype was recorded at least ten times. The CDR3, as DNA: TGTGCCAGCAGCTTCGAGCCCCTAGCGGAGACTAGCACAGATACGCAGTATTTT. The encoded protein is CASSFEPLAETSTDTQYF. This chain joins TRBV11-2 and TRBJ2-3, with TRBD2 matching over 7 bases. Germline CDR1 and CDR2: SGHAT and FQNNGV. The V gene end was trimmed by 3 bases and the J gene end by 0 bases; junction bases not matched to a gene: 12. The length of the CDR3 is 18 residues.

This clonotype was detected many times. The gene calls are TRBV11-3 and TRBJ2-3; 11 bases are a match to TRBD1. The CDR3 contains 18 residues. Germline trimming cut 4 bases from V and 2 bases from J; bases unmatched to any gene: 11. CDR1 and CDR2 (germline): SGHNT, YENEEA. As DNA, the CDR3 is TGTGCCAGCAGCTCCGGACAGGGGGCAATGATCGCCACAGATACGCAGTATTTT. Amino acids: CASSSGQGAMIATDTQYF.

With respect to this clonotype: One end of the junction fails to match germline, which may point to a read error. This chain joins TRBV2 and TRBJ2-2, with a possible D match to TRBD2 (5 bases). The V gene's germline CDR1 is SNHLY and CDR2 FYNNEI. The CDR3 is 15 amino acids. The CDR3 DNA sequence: TGTGCCAGCAGTGGAGGGTTTACGAAAACCGGGGAGCTGTTTTTT. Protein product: CASSGGFTKTGELFF.

In DNA form, the CDR3 reads TGTGCCAGCAGCTCGATCGCGGACAGGGATCACGGGGAGCTGTTTTTT. It is translated as CASSSIADRDHGELFF. The rearrangement links TRBV11-2 to TRBJ2-2; TRBD1 matches at 8 bases. Unmatched junction bases numbered 11, after V lost 4 bases and J lost 7 bases. This CDR3 has 16 residues. Germline V gene data show CDR1 as SGHAT and CDR2 as FQNNGV.

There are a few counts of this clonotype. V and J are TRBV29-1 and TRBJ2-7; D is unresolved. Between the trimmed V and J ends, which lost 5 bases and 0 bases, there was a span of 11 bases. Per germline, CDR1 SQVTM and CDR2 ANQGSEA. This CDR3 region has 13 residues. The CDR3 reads CSVRLLSSYEQYF. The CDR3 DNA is TGCAGCGTTAGGCTACTTAGCTCCTACGAGCAGTACTTC.

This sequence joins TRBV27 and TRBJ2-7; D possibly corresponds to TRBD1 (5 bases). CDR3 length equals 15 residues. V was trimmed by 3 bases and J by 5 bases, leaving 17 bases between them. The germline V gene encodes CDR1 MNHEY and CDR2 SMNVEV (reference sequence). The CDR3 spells CASSFSNWGVDEQYF. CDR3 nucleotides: TGTGCCAGCAGTTTCTCCAATTGGGGCGTGGACGAGCAGTACTTC.

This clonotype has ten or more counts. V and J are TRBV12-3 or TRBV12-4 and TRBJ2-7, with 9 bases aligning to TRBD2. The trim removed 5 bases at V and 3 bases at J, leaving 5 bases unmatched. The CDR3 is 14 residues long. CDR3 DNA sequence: TGTGCCAGCAGTCTCAGCGGGAGGAGCTACGAGCAGTACTTC. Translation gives CASSLSGRSYEQYF.

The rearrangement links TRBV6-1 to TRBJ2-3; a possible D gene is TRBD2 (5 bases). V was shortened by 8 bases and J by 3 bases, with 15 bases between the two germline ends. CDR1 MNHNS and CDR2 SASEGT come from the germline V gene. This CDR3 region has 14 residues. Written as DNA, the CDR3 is TGTGCCAGCTCCCCGGGAAGGGAAACAGATACGCAGTATTTT. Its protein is CASSPGRETDTQYF.

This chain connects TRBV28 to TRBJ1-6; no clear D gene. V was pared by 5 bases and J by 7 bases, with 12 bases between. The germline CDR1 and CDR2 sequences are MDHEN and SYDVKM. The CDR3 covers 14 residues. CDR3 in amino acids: CASSLASVNSPLHF. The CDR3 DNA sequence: TGTGCCAGCAGTCTAGCATCCGTCAATTCACCCCTCCACTTT.

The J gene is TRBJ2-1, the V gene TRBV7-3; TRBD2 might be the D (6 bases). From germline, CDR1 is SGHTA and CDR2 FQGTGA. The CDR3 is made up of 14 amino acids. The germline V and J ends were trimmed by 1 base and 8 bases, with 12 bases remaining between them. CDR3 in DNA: TGTGCCAGCAGCTTAATTGCGGGATACCATGAGCAGTTCTTC. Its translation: CASSLIAGYHEQFF.

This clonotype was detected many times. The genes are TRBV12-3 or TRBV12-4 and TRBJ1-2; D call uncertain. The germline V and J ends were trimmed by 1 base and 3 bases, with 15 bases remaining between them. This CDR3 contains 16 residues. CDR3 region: CASSLVGLSPYYGYTF. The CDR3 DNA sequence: TGTGCCAGCAGTTTAGTGGGATTGTCGCCTTACTATGGCTACACCTTC.

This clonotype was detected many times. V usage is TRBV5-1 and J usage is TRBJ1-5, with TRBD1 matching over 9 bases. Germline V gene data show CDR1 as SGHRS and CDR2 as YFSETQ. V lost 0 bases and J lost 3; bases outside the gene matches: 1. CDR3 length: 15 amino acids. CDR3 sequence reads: CASSLGTGANQPQHF. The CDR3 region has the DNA TGCGCCAGCAGCTTGGGGACAGGGGCCAATCAGCCCCAGCATTTT.

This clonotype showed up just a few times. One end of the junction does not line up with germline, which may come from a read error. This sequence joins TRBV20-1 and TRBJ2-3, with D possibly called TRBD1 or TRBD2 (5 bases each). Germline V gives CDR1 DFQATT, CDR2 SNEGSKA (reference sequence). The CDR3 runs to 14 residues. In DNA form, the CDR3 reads TGCAGTGCGAGAGGTCTAACCGAGGGGAATACGCAGTATTTT. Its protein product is CSARGLTEGNTQYF.

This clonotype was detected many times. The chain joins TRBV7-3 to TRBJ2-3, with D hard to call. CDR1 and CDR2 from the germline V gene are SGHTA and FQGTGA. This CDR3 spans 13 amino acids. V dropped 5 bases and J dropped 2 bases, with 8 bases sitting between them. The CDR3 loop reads CASSPPYTDTQYF. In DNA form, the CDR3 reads TGTGCCAGCAGCCCCCCCTACACAGATACGCAGTATTTT. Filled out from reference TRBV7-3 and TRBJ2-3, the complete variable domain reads GAGVSQTPSNKVTEKGKYVELRCDPISGHTALYWYRQSLGQGPEFLIYFQGTGAADDSGLPNDRFFAVRPEGSVSTLKIQRTERGDSAVYLCASSPPYTDTQYFGPGTRLTVL.

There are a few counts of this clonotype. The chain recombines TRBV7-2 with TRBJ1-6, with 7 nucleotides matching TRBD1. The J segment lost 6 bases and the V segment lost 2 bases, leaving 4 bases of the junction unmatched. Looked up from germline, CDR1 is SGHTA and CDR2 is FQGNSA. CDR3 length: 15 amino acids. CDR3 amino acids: CASSLSPGGNSPLHF. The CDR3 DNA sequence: TGTGCCAGCAGCTTAAGTCCAGGGGGTAATTCACCCCTCCACTTT.

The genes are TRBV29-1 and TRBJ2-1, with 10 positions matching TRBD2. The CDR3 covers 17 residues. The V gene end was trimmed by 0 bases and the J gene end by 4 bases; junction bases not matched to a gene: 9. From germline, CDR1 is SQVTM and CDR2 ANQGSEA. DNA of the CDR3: TGCAGCGTTGAAGATTCGTTCATAGCGGGGGGATACAATGAGCAGTTCTTC. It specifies CSVEDSFIAGGYNEQFF.

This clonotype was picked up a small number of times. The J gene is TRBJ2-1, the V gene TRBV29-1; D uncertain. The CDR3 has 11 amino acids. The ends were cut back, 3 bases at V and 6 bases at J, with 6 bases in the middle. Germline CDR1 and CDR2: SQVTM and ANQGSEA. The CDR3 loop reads CSVEFRNEQFF. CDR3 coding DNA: TGCAGCGTTGAGTTCCGCAATGAGCAGTTCTTC.

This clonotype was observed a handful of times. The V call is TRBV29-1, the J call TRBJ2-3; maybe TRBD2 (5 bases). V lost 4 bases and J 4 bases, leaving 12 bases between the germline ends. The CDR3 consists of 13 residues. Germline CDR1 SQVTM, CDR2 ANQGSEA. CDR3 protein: CSVGLRGADTQYF. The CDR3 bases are TGCAGCGTTGGACTCCGGGGTGCAGATACGCAGTATTTT.

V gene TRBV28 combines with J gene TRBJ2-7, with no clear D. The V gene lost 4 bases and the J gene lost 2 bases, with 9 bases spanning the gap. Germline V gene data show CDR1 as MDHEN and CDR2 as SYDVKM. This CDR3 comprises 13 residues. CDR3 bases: TGTGCCAGCAGTTATATGATTCCCTACGAGCAGTACTTC. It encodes CASSYMIPYEQYF.

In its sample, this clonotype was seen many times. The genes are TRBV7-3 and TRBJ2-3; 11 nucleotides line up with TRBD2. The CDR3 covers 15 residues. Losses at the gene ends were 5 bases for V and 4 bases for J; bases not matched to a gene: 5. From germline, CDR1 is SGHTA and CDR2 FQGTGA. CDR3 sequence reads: CASSELAGVSDTQYF. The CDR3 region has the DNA TGTGCCAGCAGCGAACTAGCGGGAGTGTCAGATACGCAGTATTTT.

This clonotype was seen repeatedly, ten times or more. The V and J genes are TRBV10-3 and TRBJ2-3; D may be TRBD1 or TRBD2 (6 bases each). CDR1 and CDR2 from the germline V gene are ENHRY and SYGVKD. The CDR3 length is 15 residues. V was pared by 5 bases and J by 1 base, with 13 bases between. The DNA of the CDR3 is TGTGCCATCAGTCCCTTTAGGGGGGGCACAGATACGCAGTATTTT. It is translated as CAISPFRGGTDTQYF.

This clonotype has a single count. CDR3 nucleotides: TGTGCCAGCACCGCACTAGCGGGGGGCGGGGAGACCCAGTACTTC. Translating it yields CASTALAGGGETQYF. This chain connects TRBV28 to TRBJ2-5; 12 nucleotides line up with TRBD2. The CDR3 runs 15 residues. Germline V gene data show CDR1 as MDHEN and CDR2 as SYDVKM. Trimming took 7 bases from V and 5 from J; bases not matched to a gene: 8.

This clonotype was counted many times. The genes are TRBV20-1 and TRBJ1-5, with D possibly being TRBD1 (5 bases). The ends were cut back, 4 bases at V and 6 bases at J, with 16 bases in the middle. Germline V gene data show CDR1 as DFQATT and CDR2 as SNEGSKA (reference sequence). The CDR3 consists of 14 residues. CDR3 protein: CSATPKGEGQPQHF. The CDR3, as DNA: TGCAGTGCTACCCCAAAAGGGGAGGGTCAGCCCCAGCATTTT.

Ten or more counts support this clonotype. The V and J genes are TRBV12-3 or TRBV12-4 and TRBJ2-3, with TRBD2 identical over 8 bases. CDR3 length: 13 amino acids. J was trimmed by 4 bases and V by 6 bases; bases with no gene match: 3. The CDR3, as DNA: TGTGCCAGCAGCCGGGGGGGTTCAGATACGCAGTATTTT. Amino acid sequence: CASSRGGSDTQYF.

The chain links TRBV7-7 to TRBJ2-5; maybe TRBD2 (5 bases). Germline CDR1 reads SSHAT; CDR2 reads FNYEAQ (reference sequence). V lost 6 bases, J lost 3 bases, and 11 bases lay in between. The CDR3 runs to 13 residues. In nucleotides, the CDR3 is TGTGCCAGCAGGGGCAAGGAGGAAGAGACCCAGTACTTC. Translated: CASRGKEEETQYF.

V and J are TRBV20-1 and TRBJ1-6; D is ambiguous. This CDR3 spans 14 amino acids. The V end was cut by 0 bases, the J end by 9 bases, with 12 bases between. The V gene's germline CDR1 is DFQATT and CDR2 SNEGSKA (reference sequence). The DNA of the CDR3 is TGCAGTGCTAGAGATGCCAGGATTCTTTCACCCCTCCACTTT. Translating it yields CSARDARILSPLHF.

The CDR3 region has the DNA TGTGCCAGCAGCGTTCCGGGACAGGGGGTGCTCACCGGGGAGCTGTTTTTT. This translates into CASSVPGQGVLTGELFF. The chain is built from TRBV5-5 and TRBJ2-2, with TRBD1 identical over 11 bases. CDR3 length equals 17 residues. Germline loops: CDR1 SGHKS, CDR2 YYEKEE (reference sequence). The ends lost 4 bases at V and 4 bases at J; junction bases unmatched: 9.

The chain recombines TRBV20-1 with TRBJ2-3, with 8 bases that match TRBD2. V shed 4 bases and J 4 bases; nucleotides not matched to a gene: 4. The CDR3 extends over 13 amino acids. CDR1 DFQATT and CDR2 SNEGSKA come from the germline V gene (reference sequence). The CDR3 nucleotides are TGCAGTGCTACCCGGCGGGAGGCAGATACGCAGTATTTT. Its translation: CSATRREADTQYF.

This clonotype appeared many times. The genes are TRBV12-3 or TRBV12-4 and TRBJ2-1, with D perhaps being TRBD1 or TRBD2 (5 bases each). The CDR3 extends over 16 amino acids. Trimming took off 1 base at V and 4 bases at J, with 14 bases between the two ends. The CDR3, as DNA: TGTGCCAGCAGTTTAGGGGGGACGCTCGTTTACAATGAGCAGTTCTTC. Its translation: CASSLGGTLVYNEQFF.

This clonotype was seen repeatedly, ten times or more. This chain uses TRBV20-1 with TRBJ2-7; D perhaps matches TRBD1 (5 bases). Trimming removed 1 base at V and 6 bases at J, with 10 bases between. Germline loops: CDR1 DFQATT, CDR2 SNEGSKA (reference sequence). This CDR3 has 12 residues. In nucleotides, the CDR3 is TGCAGTGCTAGAGGTAGGGGCCTCGAGCAGTACTTC. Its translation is CSARGRGLEQYF.

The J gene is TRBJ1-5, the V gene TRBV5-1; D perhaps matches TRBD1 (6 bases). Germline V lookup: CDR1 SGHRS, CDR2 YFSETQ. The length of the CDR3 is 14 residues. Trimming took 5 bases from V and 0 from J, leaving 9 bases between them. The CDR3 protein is CASSSGDSNQPQHF. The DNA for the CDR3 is TGCGCCAGCAGTTCAGGGGATAGCAATCAGCCCCAGCATTTT.

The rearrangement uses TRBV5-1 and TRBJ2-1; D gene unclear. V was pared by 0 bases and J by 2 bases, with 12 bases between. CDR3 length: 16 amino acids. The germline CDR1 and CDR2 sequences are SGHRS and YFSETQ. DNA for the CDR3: TGCGCCAGCAGCTTGGTCTCGATGTCCACCTACAATGAGCAGTTCTTC. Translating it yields CASSLVSMSTYNEQFF.